Listed here are 13 T cell receptor beta chains from one sample, sequenced in a study of T cell repertoires in cytomegalovirus infection. MiXCR, run by TCRdb on the reads, gives a single entry per CDR3 protein. The sample records fewer than 400,000 distinct CDR3 sequences, around 18% being singletons. Material: PBMCs. Receptor source: a human donor in good health (CMV status not recorded). Some clones in this sample may be carry-over from other donors' samples.

In its sample, this clonotype was seen a few times. The chain is built from TRBV13 and TRBJ1-1; weak D call: TRBD1 (5 bases). Trimming pared 2 bases from V and 5 bases from J, leaving 12 bases between. Germline V gives CDR1 PRHDT, CDR2 FYEKMQ (reference sequence). The CDR3 has 14 amino acids. Here the CDR3 DNA reads TGTGCCAGCAGCTTACGGGGCGCCGGTACTGAAGCTTTCTTT. Its translation is CASSLRGAGTEAFF.

This clonotype occurred many times. The chain joins TRBV7-8 to TRBJ1-1; D uncertain. Trimming removed 10 bases from V and 1 base from J, with 7 bases in between. This CDR3 is built from 11 residues. Germline V gives CDR1 SGHVS, CDR2 FQNEAQ. CDR3 nucleotides: TGTGCCACTAGGACGAACACTGAAGCTTTCTTT. Translation: CATRTNTEAFF.

The genes are TRBV5-6 and TRBJ2-1; D tentatively fits TRBD1 or TRBD2 (5 bases each). The CDR3 totals 13 residues. Trimming took off 4 bases at V and 9 bases at J, with 14 bases between the two ends. Germline V gives CDR1 SGHDT, CDR2 YYEEEE. The CDR3 DNA reads TGTGCCAGCAGCAAACACCGGGACGGTGAGCAGTTCTTC. It yields the protein CASSKHRDGEQFF.

The rearrangement joins TRBV28 to TRBJ2-5; D gene unclear. Trimming shortened V by 3 bases and J by 4 bases, and 12 bases separated the two germline ends. Germline loops: CDR1 MDHEN, CDR2 SYDVKM. There are 14 residues in the CDR3. The CDR3 loop reads CASSFGRWGETQYF. In nucleotides, the CDR3 is TGTGCCAGCAGTTTCGGCCGTTGGGGAGAGACCCAGTACTTC.

At least ten counts were recorded for this clonotype. The rearrangement joins TRBV7-6 to TRBJ1-1; D uncertain. V was trimmed by 1 base and J by 3 bases, leaving 12 bases between them. CDR3 length equals 15 residues. The germline V gene encodes CDR1 SGHVS and CDR2 FNYEAQ. Here the CDR3 DNA reads TGTGCCAGCAGCTTAGGTCCATACGGGGACACTGAAGCTTTCTTT. Residues: CASSLGPYGDTEAFF.

This clonotype was detected ten times or more. The gene calls are TRBV12-3 or TRBV12-4 and TRBJ2-2, with TRBD2 matching 7 bases. V was clipped by 6 bases and J by 6 bases; unmatched bases: 10. The CDR3 runs to 15 residues. CDR3 protein: CASSDRTTSPGELFF. The CDR3 coding sequence is TGTGCCAGCAGCGACCGAACGACTAGCCCCGGGGAGCTGTTTTTT.

This chain connects TRBV4-3 to TRBJ1-6; D gene uncertain. Germline V gene lookup returns CDR1 LGHNA and CDR2 YSLEER. The CDR3 covers 13 residues. Deletions cut 2 bases from V and 10 bases from J, with 9 bases between. This CDR3 is CASSQQNGSPLHF. CDR3 coding DNA: TGCGCCAGCAGCCAACAGAACGGATCACCCCTCCACTTT.

In this sample, this clonotype turned up a few times. The V gene is TRBV9, the J gene TRBJ2-1, with 10 positions matching TRBD1. CDR3 length equals 14 residues. V lost 4 bases and J lost 6; bases outside the gene matches: 4. Germline CDR1 reads SGDLS; CDR2 reads YYNGEE. The CDR3 loop reads CASSWGQGPNEQFF. CDR3 DNA: TGTGCCAGCAGCTGGGGACAGGGGCCCAATGAGCAGTTCTTC.

This clonotype was seen only a few times. The chain recombines TRBV20-1 with TRBJ1-5; tentative D call: TRBD1 (5 bases). V was pared by 3 bases and J by 6 bases, with 15 bases between. The length of the CDR3 is 14 residues. CDR1 and CDR2 (germline): DFQATT, SNEGSKA (reference sequence). The CDR3 DNA follows: TGCAGTGCTAGCGACGGGACCGCCGGTCAGCCCCAGCATTTT. It encodes CSASDGTAGQPQHF.

DNA for the CDR3: TGTGCCAGCAGCCCTCCGTCCTTCGTTGGAAACACCATATATTTT. Encoded protein: CASSPPSFVGNTIYF. The chain recombines TRBV7-2 with TRBJ1-3; D is uncertain. Germline CDR1 reads SGHTA; CDR2 reads FQGNSA. V was cut by 5 bases and J by 3 bases, with 14 bases left in between. This CDR3 spans 15 amino acids.

V is TRBV10-3 and J is TRBJ1-2, with D perhaps TRBD1 (5 bases). Per germline, CDR1 ENHRY and CDR2 SYGVKD. V lost 10 bases and J 4 bases, leaving 28 bases between the germline ends. The CDR3 loop spans 17 amino acids. CDR3 sequence: CATMGAGRTSPGYGYTF. As DNA, the CDR3 is TGTGCCACCATGGGCGCAGGGAGAACGTCCCCCGGCTATGGCTACACCTTC.

The gene calls are TRBV7-9 and TRBJ2-3; D remains ambiguous. CDR1 SEHNR and CDR2 FQNEAQ come from the germline V gene (reference sequence). V gave up 5 bases and J gave up 2 bases, with 20 bases separating them. The CDR3 length is 17 residues. The CDR3 reads CASSPHWVREFTDTQYF. The CDR3 DNA reads TGTGCCAGCAGCCCTCATTGGGTGAGAGAGTTCACAGATACGCAGTATTTT.

This clonotype occurred a few times. The chain recombines TRBV18 with TRBJ1-2; TRBD1 matches at 7 bases. Per the germline V gene, CDR1 is KGHSH and CDR2 is LQKENI. J gave up 5 bases and V 2 bases, and 8 bases lay outside the gene matches. CDR3 size: 15 residues. The CDR3 DNA follows: TGTGCCAGCTCACCAGCATCGCAGGGGGAATATGGCTACACCTTC. Its translation is CASSPASQGEYGYTF.